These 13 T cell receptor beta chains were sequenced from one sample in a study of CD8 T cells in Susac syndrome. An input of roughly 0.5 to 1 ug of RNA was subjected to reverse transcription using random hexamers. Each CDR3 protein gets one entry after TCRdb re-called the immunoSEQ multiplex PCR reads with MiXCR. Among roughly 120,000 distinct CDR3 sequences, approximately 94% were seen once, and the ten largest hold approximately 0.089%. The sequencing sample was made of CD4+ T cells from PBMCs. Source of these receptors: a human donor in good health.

This chain's CDR3 is CASSLTRETQYF. DNA of the CDR3: TGCGCCAGCAGCTTGACTAGGGAGACCCAGTACTTC. The chain uses TRBV5-1 and TRBJ2-5, with D maybe TRBD2 (5 bases). V was shortened by 1 base and J by 5 bases, with 6 bases between the two germline ends. Looked up from germline, CDR1 is SGHRS and CDR2 is YFSETQ. The CDR3 is made up of 12 amino acids.

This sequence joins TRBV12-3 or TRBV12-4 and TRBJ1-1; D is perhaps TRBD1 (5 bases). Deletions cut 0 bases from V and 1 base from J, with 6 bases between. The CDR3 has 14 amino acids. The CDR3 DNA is TGTGCCAGCAGTTTAGCAGGGGCGAACACTGAAGCTTTCTTT. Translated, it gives CASSLAGANTEAFF.

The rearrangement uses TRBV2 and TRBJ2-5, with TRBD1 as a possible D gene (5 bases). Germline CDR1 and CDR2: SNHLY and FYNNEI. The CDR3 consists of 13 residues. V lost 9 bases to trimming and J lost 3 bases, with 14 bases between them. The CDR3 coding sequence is TGTGCCAGTAGCAGGGTGGAAGAAGAGACCCAGTACTTC. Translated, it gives CASSRVEEETQYF.

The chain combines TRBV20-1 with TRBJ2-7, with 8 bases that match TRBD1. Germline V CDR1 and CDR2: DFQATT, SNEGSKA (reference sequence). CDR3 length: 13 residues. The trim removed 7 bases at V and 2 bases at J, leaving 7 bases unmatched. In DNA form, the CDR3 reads TGCAGTGTTTCGGACAGGGAGACCTACGAGCAGTACTTC. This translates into CSVSDRETYEQYF.

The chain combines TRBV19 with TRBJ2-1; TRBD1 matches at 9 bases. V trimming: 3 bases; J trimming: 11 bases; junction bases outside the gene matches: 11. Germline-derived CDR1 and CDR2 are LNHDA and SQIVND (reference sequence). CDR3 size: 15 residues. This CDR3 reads CASSILGQGELKQFF. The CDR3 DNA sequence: TGTGCCAGTAGTATTTTGGGACAGGGAGAACTGAAGCAGTTCTTC.

Here the CDR3 reads CASSPFQVSGELFF. The DNA of the CDR3 is TGTGCCAGCAGCCCATTCCAGGTTTCCGGGGAGCTGTTTTTT. The rearrangement joins TRBV3-1 to TRBJ2-2; D uncertain. The CDR3 spans 14 residues. Germline CDR1 and CDR2: LGHDT and YNNKEL (reference sequence). The V gene lost 4 bases and the J gene lost 6 bases, with 12 bases spanning the gap.

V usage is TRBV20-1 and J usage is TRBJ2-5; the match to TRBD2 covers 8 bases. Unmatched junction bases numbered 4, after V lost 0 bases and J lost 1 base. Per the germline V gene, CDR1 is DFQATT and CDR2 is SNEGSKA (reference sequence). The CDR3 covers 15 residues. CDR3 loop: CSAREAGGPQETQYF. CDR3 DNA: TGCAGTGCTAGAGAGGCGGGAGGACCCCAAGAGACCCAGTACTTC.

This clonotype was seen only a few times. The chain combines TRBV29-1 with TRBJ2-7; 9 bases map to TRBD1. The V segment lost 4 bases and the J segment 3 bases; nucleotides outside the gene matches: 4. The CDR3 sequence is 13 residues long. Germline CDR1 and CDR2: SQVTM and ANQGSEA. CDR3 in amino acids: CSVGQGVFYEQYF. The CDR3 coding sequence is TGCAGCGTTGGACAGGGGGTTTTCTACGAGCAGTACTTC.

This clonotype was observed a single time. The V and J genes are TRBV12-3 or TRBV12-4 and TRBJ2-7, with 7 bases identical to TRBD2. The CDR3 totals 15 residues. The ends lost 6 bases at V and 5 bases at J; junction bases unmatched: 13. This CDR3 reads CASSLSGRVLDEQYF. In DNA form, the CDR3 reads TGTGCCAGCAGCCTCTCGGGGAGGGTCCTGGACGAGCAGTACTTC.

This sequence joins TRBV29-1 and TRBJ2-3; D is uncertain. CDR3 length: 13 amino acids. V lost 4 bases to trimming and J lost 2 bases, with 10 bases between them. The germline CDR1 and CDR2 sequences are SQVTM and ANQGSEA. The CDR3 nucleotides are TGCAGCGTTGCTCCACCTTACACAGATACGCAGTATTTT. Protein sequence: CSVAPPYTDTQYF.

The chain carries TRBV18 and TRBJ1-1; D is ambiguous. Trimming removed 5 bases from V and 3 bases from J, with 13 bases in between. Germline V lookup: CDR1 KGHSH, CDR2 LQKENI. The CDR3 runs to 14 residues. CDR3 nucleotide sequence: TGTGCCAGCTCATATGGACCCGGGGACACTGAAGCTTTCTTT. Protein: CASSYGPGDTEAFF.

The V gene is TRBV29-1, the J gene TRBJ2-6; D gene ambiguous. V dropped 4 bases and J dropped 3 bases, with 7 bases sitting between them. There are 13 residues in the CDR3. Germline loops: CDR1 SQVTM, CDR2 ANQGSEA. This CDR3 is CSVARSGANVLTF. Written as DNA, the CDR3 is TGCAGCGTTGCGAGGAGTGGGGCCAACGTCCTGACTTTC.

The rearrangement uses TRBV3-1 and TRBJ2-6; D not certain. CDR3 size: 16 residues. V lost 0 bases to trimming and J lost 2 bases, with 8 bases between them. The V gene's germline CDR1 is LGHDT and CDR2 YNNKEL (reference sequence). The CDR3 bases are TGTGCCAGCAGCCAAGAAGGAAGGGCTGGGGCCAACGTCCTGACTTTC. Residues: CASSQEGRAGANVLTF.